Listed here are 15 T cell receptor beta chains from one sample, sequenced in a study of Graves' ophthalmopathy and Graves' hyperthyroidism. For repertoire sequencing, the TCR beta CDR3 regions were amplified from RNA transcripts. An initial RT-PCR round employing HTBI primers preceded a second-round multiplex PCR. Using its own MiXCR run on the multiplex PCR reads, TCRdb lists one record per CDR3 protein. The repertoire holds around 520,000 distinct CDR3 sequences, under 45% seen once, with around 4.6% in the top ten. The source material was peripheral blood or thyroid tissue (not recorded which). These receptors all come from an adult man with Graves' hyperthyroidism.

This clonotype was detected ten times or more. The chain carries TRBV4-1 and TRBJ2-7; D possibly uses TRBD1 or TRBD2 (5 bases each). Trimming took off 3 bases at V and 3 bases at J, with 12 bases between the two ends. Germline V gene lookup returns CDR1 MGHRA and CDR2 YSYEKL. CDR3 length equals 14 residues. Written as DNA, the CDR3 is TGCGCCAGCAGCCACCGGGACGGAAACTACGAGCAGTACTTC. Its protein product is CASSHRDGNYEQYF.

The chain has TRBV29-1 and TRBJ1-1, with D maybe TRBD1 (5 bases). The CDR3 has 13 amino acids. V shed 8 bases and J shed 1 base, with 14 bases lying between them. The germline CDR1 and CDR2 sequences are SQVTM and ANQGSEA. Written as DNA, the CDR3 is TGCAGCTTGGTCGGGGGGAAGAACACTGAAGCTTTCTTT. Its protein product is CSLVGGKNTEAFF.

DNA for the CDR3: TGCGCCAGCAGAATGGGGGGCCAGGAAAAACTGTTTTTT. Translating gives CASRMGGQEKLFF. V and J are TRBV5-1 and TRBJ1-4, with a tentative D call TRBD1 (6 bases). V was trimmed by 5 bases and J by 8 bases, leaving 13 bases between them. Per germline, CDR1 SGHRS and CDR2 YFSETQ. This CDR3 is built from 13 residues.

This clonotype was recorded a few times. The V and J genes are TRBV6-5 and TRBJ1-1; TRBD1 matches at 11 bases. The V gene end was trimmed by 7 bases and the J gene end by 4 bases; junction bases not matched to a gene: 11. The germline V gene has CDR1 MNHEY and CDR2 SVGAGI. CDR3 length equals 16 residues. This CDR3 reads CASTLGQGAWGTEAFF. The CDR3 DNA follows: TGTGCCAGCACCCTCGGACAGGGGGCTTGGGGCACTGAAGCTTTCTTT.

About this clonotype itself: One junction end disagrees with the germline gene, perhaps due to a read error. V is TRBV20-1 and J is TRBJ2-7; 12 nucleotides agree with TRBD2. The CDR3 covers 14 residues. Germline V gene lookup returns CDR1 DFQATT and CDR2 SNEGSKA (reference sequence). In DNA form, the CDR3 reads TGCAGTGCATCTTGGACTAGCGGGGACAATGAGCAGCACTTC. Amino acids: CSASWTSGDNEQHF.

The table lists this clonotype with many counts. The chain carries TRBV7-2 and TRBJ1-5; 9 nucleotides align to TRBD1. This CDR3 is built from 15 residues. With 4 bases clipped from V and 6 bases from J, the junction kept 7 bases outside the gene matches. Germline CDR1 SGHTA, CDR2 FQGNSA. The CDR3 DNA reads as TGTGCCAGCAGCTCCCGACAGGGGGGAGGTCAGCCCCAGCATTTT. Protein: CASSSRQGGGQPQHF.

The chain recombines TRBV12-3 or TRBV12-4 with TRBJ2-7; TRBD2 matches 12 bases. The trim removed 4 bases at V and 6 bases at J, leaving 10 bases unmatched. This CDR3 comprises 16 residues. The CDR3: CASSYSRPSGRAEQYF. The CDR3 coding sequence is TGTGCCAGCAGTTACTCTCGGCCTAGCGGGAGGGCCGAGCAGTACTTC.

The chain employs TRBV29-1 and TRBJ2-7, with TRBD2 matching over 12 bases. There are 18 residues in the CDR3. Germline assignment: CDR1 SQVTM and CDR2 ANQGSEA. The trim removed 1 base at V and 3 bases at J, leaving 13 bases unmatched. CDR3 residues: CSVEAMGTSGLRHYEQYF. Written as DNA, the CDR3 is TGCAGCGTTGAAGCGATGGGGACTAGCGGGCTTCGCCACTACGAGCAGTACTTC.

This clonotype has at least ten counts. The chain carries TRBV5-5 and TRBJ2-7; TRBD1 might be the D (6 bases). The CDR3 is made up of 13 amino acids. V lost 5 bases, J lost 2 bases, and 11 bases lay in between. Looked up from germline, CDR1 is SGHKS and CDR2 is YYEKEE (reference sequence). The CDR3 spells CASSPDSTYEQYF. Written as DNA, the CDR3 is TGTGCCAGCAGTCCGGACAGTACCTACGAGCAGTACTTC.

The rearrangement links TRBV29-1 to TRBJ1-4; D is perhaps TRBD1 (5 bases). The CDR3 consists of 15 residues. Trimming took 0 bases from V and 8 from J, leaving 16 bases between them. CDR1 and CDR2 (germline): SQVTM, ANQGSEA. CDR3 nucleotides: TGCAGCGTTGAAGATGAGAGGCGCCAGGGAGAAAAACTGTTTTTT. Translation gives CSVEDERRQGEKLFF. The full variable domain, in which reference TRBV29-1 and TRBJ1-4 provide the parts outside the CDR3, is SAVISQKPSRDICQRGTSLTIQCQVDSQVTMMFWYRQQPGQSLTLIATANQGSEATYESGFVIDKFPISRPNLTFSTLTVSNMSPEDSSIYLCSVEDERRQGEKLFFGSGTQLSVL.

This clonotype was picked up many times. The chain couples TRBV12-3 or TRBV12-4 to TRBJ1-3; the match to TRBD1 covers 7 bases. V lost 7 bases to trimming and J lost 5 bases; unmatched junction nucleotides: 5. The CDR3 contains 13 residues. The CDR3 region is CASTQGGRNTIYF. CDR3 DNA sequence: TGTGCCAGCACACAAGGGGGCCGAAACACCATATATTTT.

This clonotype appeared a single time. A single base separates this from a much larger clone, so it may be a read error. The chain combines TRBV12-3 or TRBV12-4 with TRBJ2-7; TRBD1 aligns across 12 bases. The CDR3 contains 14 residues. The V gene end was trimmed by 3 bases and the J gene end by 5 bases; junction bases not matched to a gene: 2. CDR3 amino acids: CASSLGTGGHEQYV. CDR3 DNA: TGTGCCAGCAGTTTGGGGACAGGGGGCCACGAGCAGTACGTC.

This clonotype came up many times. The rearrangement uses TRBV4-1 and TRBJ2-5; D call uncertain. Germline V CDR1 and CDR2: MGHRA, YSYEKL. This CDR3 has 13 amino acids. Trimming took 5 bases from V and 0 from J, leaving 7 bases between them. The CDR3 DNA follows: TGCGCCAGCAGCGATAGTAACCAAGAGACCCAGTACTTC. This translates into CASSDSNQETQYF.

This clonotype was detected many times. Here the CDR3 reads CASSLPVNTEAFF. CDR3 bases: TGTGCCAGCAGCTTACCGGTTAACACTGAAGCTTTCTTT. This chain links TRBV11-1 with TRBJ1-1; no clear D gene. This CDR3 region has 13 residues. The germline gives CDR1 SGHAT, CDR2 FQDESV (reference sequence). V lost 2 bases to trimming and J lost 2 bases, with 6 bases between them.

This rearrangement joins TRBV2 to TRBJ2-3; unclear D gene. The V gene's germline CDR1 is SNHLY and CDR2 FYNNEI. This CDR3 region has 13 residues. V was shortened by 2 bases and J by 11 bases, with 14 bases between the two germline ends. The CDR3 bases are TGTGCCAGCAGTGAAATAGGTCGCAATGAGCAGTATTTT. This translates into CASSEIGRNEQYF.